This paragraph covers one TCR beta chain sequence. Its antigen is as yet unknown. Sequenced by immunoSEQ multiplex PCR; TCRdb stores in-frame clones only, minus some. Of about 41,000 clones detected, about nine tenths appear once; the ten largest clones hold 2.6%. This record comes from a study of T cells in localized non-small cell lung cancer. V was trimmed by 0 bases and J by 6 bases, leaving 20 bases between them. The germline V gene encodes CDR1 LGHNA and CDR2 YSLEER. The CDR3 contains 18 residues. Study results and limitations: Compared with tumor, uninvolved adjacent lung displayed greater T cell clonality, ranking highest overall.

This chain links TRBV4-3 with TRBJ1-4; maybe TRBD1 (6 bases). This TCR derives from an older female donor with stage I squamous cell lung carcinoma. The sequenced sample was peripheral blood, obtained before any cancer treatment. The CDR3 protein is CASSQDPLLMGADEKLFF. In DNA, the CDR3 is TGCGCCAGCAGCCAAGACCCTCTTTTGATGGGGGCTGATGAAAAACTGTTTTTT.